This TCR beta chain was sequenced in a study of radiotherapy plus CTLA-4 blockade in lung cancer (dated by TCRdb to the late 2010s). Context from the whole study: Among enrolled patients, approximately 18% had an objective response and 30% to 35% reached disease control. Broad study findings and their caveats: After treatment with radiotherapy and ipilimumab, TCR clones that came from tumors expanded in the peripheral blood. The strongest predictors of response, as reported, were early dynamic changes in blood T cell clones along with a rise in serum interferon-beta after radiation.

Turning to this clone: No cognate antigen has been identified for it. No base quality values were provided; no much bigger clone lies one nucleotide off.

Trimming removed 2 bases from V and 4 bases from J, leaving 13 bases between the germline ends. As encoded in the germline V gene, CDR1 is LGHNT while CDR2 is FRNRAP. The CDR3 goes from the cysteine to the phenylalanine over 15 residues. The read is trimmed to its CDR3 DNA, 45 bases read in frame from base 1. The library was prepared using the immunoSEQ multiplex PCR assay. Here the immuneACCESS table is served through TCRdb, limited to in-frame sequences with V and J called. Missing clones are a known gap in these copies; in checked studies unresolved V genes cover under half, and the rest lacks a known reason. The sample has about 53,000 clones on record, 84% of them singletons. Of the sample, 4.8% is held by the ten largest clones. In this study, focal radiation therapy paired with CTLA-4 blockade (ipilimumab) was tested in patients who had chemo-refractory metastatic non-small-cell lung cancer.

The sequence is built from TRBV12-5 and TRBJ2-3; 6 matching bases give a weak D call of TRBD2. This receptor was obtained from a human donor with non-small cell lung cancer whose response to radiotherapy plus ipilimumab could not be evaluated. This sample comprised peripheral blood, obtained from a patient treated with radiotherapy plus ipilimumab. This receptor has the CDR3 CASGLYGGGADTQYF. The DNA sequence is given as TGTGCTAGTGGTTTGTATGGGGGAGGAGCAGATACGCAGTATTTT.